These T cell receptor beta chains were read from a single sample in a study of prognosis after radiotherapy for stage I lung cancer. One entry per CDR3 protein results from TCRdb running MiXCR on the multiplex PCR reads. The sample lists about 34,000 distinct CDR3 sequences; 25% to 40% were seen once. Sequenced material: PBMCs, taken before or after stereotactic body radiation therapy (not recorded which). The source of these receptors is a donor over 45 with non-small cell lung cancer. CDR3s include the opening cysteine and the closing phenylalanine or tryptophan. A D gene is named only where the DNA matches it firmly. Clone size, where shown, is once, few, many, or a class for clones that have expanded.

j_gene | v_gene | d_gene | abundance | CDR3aa | CDR3nt
TRBJ1-2 | TRBV6-1 | . | few | CAITPDGPLGYTF | TGTGCCATCACGCCGGACGGTCCTCTAGGCTACACCTTC
TRBJ1-2 | TRBV7-9 | TRBD1 | . | CASSSDRGVVYGYTF | TGTGCCAGCAGTTCCGACAGGGGGGTGGTCTATGGCTACACCTTC
TRBJ2-2 | TRBV11-2 | TRBD2 | many | CASSSKTSGANTGELFF | TGTGCCAGCAGCTCCAAAACTAGCGGGGCCAACACCGGGGAGCTGTTTTTT
TRBJ1-1 | TRBV6-5 | . | many | CASSWGLGNTEAFF | TGTGCCAGCAGTTGGGGATTGGGGAACACTGAAGCTTTCTTT
TRBJ2-7 | TRBV11-2 | TRBD1 | many | CASSPPDRGPDEQYF | TGTGCCAGCAGCCCACCCGACAGGGGGCCGGACGAGCAGTACTTC
TRBJ1-5 | TRBV6-1 | . | many | CASRRAMEVGQPQHF | TGTGCCAGCAGGAGGGCTATGGAGGTCGGTCAGCCCCAGCATTTT
TRBJ1-2 | TRBV6-4 | TRBD1 | many | CASSSRDRGMSDYGYTF | TGTGCCAGCAGTTCTCGGGACAGGGGGATGTCTGACTATGGCTACACCTTC
TRBJ2-7 | TRBV27 | . | . | CASSFQGIYEQYF | TGTGCCAGCAGTTTCCAGGGGATCTACGAGCAGTACTTC
TRBJ1-2 | TRBV20-1 | . | . | CSASDGTTGYYGYTF | TGCAGTGCTAGTGACGGGACGACGGGGTACTATGGCTACACCTTC
TRBJ1-6 | TRBV18 | . | many | CASSPDAKRNSPLHF | TGTGCCAGCTCACCGGACGCAAAACGGAATTCACCCCTCCACTTT
TRBJ1-2 | TRBV28 | . | many | CAIRGPGHYGYTF | TGTGCCATCCGAGGCCCGGGCCACTATGGCTACACCTTC
TRBJ2-7 | TRBV5-6 | TRBD1 | many | CASSGRTGVPAEQYF | TGTGCCAGCAGCGGCCGGACAGGGGTACCCGCCGAGCAGTACTTC
TRBJ2-7 | TRBV4-3 | . | many | CASSHLQGNGGEQYF | TGCGCCAGCAGCCACTTACAGGGTAACGGAGGTGAGCAGTACTTC
TRBJ1-1 | TRBV20-1 | . | many | CSALSPAVEDTEAFF | TGCAGTGCACTATCACCAGCAGTAGAGGACACTGAAGCTTTCTTT
TRBJ2-1 | TRBV6-1 | TRBD1 | many | CASSRTGRYNEQFF | TGTGCCAGCAGCCGGACAGGGCGGTACAATGAGCAGTTCTTC
TRBJ2-1 | TRBV5-1 | . | many | CASSLGPANEQFF | TGCGCCAGCAGCTTGGGACCCGCCAATGAGCAGTTCTTC
TRBJ2-1 | TRBV5-1 | TRBD1 | many | CASSIRGTGINEQFF | TGCGCCAGCAGCATCAGGGGGACAGGGATCAATGAGCAGTTCTTC
TRBJ2-5 | TRBV11-2 | . | many | CASSLDVTQYF | TGTGCCAGCAGCTTAGACGTGACCCAGTACTTC
TRBJ1-4 | TRBV12-3/TRBV12-4 | . | many | CASSPAPRPTNEKLFF | TGTGCCAGCAGCCCAGCCCCACGACCAACTAATGAAAAACTGTTTTTT
TRBJ2-7 | TRBV11-3 | . | many | CASSLNRDHEQYF | TGTGCCAGCAGCTTAAACAGGGACCACGAGCAGTACTTC
TRBJ1-3 | TRBV20-1 | TRBD1 | . | CSARDSDRGLDNLYF | TGCAGTGCTAGAGATTCGGACAGGGGGCTGGACAACCTATATTTT
TRBJ1-4 | TRBV20-1 | . | many | CSARETQGKLFF | TGCAGTGCTAGAGAAACCCAGGGAAAACTGTTTTTT
TRBJ2-2 | TRBV3-1 | . | . | CASRYGGSGELFF | TGTGCCAGCAGATACGGAGGGTCCGGGGAGCTGTTTTTT
TRBJ2-7 | TRBV29-1 | TRBD1 | many | CSVERQGYEQYF | TGCAGCGTTGAAAGACAGGGCTACGAGCAGTACTTC
TRBJ2-5 | TRBV6-6 | . | many | CASSYSGKETQYF | TGTGCCAGCAGTTACTCGGGGAAAGAGACCCAGTACTTC
TRBJ2-5 | TRBV24-1 | TRBD1 | many | CATSDLGTGEETQYF | TGTGCCACCAGTGATTTGGGGACAGGGGAAGAGACCCAGTACTTC